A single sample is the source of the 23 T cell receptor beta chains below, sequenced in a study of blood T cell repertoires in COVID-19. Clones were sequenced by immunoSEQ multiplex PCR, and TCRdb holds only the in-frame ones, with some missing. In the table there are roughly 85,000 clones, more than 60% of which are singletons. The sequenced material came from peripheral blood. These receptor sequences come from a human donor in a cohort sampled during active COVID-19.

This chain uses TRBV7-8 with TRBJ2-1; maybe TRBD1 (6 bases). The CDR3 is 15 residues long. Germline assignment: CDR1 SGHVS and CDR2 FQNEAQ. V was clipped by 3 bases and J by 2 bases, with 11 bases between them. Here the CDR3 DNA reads TGTGCCAGCAGCTTGTCCGGGACACCCTACAATGAGCAGTTCTTC. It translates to CASSLSGTPYNEQFF.

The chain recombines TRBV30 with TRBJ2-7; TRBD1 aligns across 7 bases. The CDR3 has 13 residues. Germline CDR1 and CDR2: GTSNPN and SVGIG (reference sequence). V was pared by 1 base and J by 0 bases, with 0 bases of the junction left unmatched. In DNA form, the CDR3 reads TGTGCCTGGAGTGCAGGGGGCTCCTACGAGCAGTACTTC. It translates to CAWSAGGSYEQYF.

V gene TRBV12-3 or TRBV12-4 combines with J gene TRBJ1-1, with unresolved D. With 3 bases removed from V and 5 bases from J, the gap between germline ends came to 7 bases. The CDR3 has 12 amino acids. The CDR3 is CASSFQWTEAFF. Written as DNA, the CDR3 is TGTGCCAGCAGTTTTCAGTGGACTGAAGCTTTCTTT.

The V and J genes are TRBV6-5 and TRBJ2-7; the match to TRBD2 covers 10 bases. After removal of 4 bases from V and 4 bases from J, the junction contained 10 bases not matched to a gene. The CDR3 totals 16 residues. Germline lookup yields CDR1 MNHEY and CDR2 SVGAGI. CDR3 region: CASSFLSGGAEYEQYF. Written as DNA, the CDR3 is TGTGCCAGCAGTTTTCTGAGCGGGGGGGCCGAATACGAGCAGTACTTC.

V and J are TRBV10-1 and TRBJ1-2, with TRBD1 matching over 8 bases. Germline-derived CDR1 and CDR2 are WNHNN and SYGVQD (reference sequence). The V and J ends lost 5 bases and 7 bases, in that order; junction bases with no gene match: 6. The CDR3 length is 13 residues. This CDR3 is CASSRDRRGGYTF. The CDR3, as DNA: TGCGCCAGCAGTCGGGACAGGAGGGGTGGCTACACCTTC.

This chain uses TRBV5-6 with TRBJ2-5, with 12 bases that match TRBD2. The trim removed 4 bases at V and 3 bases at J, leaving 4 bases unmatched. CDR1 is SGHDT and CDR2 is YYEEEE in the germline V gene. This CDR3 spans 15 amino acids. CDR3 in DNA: TGTGCCAGCAGCGTACGACTAGCGGGGGAAGAGACCCAGTACTTC. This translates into CASSVRLAGEETQYF.

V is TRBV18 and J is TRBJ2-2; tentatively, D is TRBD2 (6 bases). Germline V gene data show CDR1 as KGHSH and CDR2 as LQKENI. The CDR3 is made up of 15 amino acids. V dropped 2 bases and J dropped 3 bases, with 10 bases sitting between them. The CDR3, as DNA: TGTGCCAGCTCACCAAGGCGGGGAGACACCGGGGAGCTGTTTTTT. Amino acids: CASSPRRGDTGELFF.

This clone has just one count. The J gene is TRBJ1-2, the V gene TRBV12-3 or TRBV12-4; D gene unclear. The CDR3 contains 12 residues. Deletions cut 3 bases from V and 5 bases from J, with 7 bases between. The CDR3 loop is CASSFQAYGYTF. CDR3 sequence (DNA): TGTGCCAGCAGTTTTCAAGCATATGGCTACACCTTC.

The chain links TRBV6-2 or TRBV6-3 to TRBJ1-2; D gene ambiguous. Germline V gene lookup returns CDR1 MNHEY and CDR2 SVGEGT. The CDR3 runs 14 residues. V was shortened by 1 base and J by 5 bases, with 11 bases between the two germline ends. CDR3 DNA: TGTGCCAGCAGTTACTTTCCCGAGCTGTATGGCTACACCTTC. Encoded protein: CASSYFPELYGYTF.

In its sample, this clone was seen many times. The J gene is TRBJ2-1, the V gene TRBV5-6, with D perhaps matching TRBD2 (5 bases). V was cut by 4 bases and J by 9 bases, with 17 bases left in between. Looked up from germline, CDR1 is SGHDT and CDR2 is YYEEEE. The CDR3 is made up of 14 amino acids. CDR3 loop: CASSPGGARGEQFF. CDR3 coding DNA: TGTGCCAGCAGCCCCGGAGGAGCTCGGGGTGAGCAGTTCTTC.

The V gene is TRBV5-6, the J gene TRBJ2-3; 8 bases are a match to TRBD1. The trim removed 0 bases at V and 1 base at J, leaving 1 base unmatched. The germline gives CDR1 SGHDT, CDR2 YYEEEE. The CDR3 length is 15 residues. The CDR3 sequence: CASSLDRGGTDTQYF. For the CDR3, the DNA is TGTGCCAGCAGCTTGGACAGGGGGGGCACAGATACGCAGTATTTT. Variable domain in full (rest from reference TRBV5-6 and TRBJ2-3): DAGVTQSPTHLIKTRGQQVTLRCSPKSGHDTVSWYQQALGQGPQFIFQYYEEEERQRGNFPDRFSGHQFPNYSSELNVNALLLGDSALYLCASSLDRGGTDTQYFGPGTRLTVL.

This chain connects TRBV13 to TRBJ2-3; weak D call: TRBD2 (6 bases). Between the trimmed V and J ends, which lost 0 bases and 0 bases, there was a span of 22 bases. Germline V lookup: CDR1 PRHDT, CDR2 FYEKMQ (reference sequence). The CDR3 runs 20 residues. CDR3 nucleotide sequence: TGTGCCAGCAGCTTAGGAAGGAGGGACCACGTTCGAGTCAGCACAGATACGCAGTATTTT. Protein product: CASSLGRRDHVRVSTDTQYF.

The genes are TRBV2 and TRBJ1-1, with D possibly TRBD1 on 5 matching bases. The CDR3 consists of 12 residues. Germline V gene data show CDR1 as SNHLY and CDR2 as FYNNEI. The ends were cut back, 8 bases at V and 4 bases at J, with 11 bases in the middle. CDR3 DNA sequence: TGTGCCAGCGAGATAGGGGCCACTGAAGCTTTCTTT. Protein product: CASEIGATEAFF.

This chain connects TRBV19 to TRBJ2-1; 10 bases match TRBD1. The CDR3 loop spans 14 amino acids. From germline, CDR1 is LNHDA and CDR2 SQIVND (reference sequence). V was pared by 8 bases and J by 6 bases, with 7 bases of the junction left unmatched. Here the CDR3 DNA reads TGTGCCAGTTCCGGGACAGGGGTAGTCAATGAGCAGTTCTTC. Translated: CASSGTGVVNEQFF.

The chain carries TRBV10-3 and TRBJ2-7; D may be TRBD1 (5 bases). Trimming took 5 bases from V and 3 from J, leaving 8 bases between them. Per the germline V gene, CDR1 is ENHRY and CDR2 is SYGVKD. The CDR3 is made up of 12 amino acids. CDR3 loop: CAISNQGYEQYF. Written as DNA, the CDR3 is TGTGCCATCAGTAATCAGGGCTACGAGCAGTACTTC.

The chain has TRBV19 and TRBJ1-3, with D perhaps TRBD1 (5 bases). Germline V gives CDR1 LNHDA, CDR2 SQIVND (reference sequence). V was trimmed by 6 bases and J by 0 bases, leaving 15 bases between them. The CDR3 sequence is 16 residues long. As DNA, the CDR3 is TGTGCCAGTAGGCCGTGGGAGGGACGCTCTGGAAACACCATATATTTT. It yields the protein CASRPWEGRSGNTIYF.

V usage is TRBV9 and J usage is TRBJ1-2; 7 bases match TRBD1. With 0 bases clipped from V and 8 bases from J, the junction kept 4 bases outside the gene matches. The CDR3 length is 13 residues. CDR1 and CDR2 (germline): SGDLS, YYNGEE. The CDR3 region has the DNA TGTGCCAGCAGCGTAGAACAGGGGCGAGGCTACACCTTC. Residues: CASSVEQGRGYTF. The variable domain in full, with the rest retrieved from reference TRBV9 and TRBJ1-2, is DSGVTQTPKHLITATGQRVTLRCSPRSGDLSVYWYQQSLDQGLQFLIQYYNGEERAKGNILERFSAQQFPDLHSELNLSSLELGDSALYFCASSVEQGRGYTFGSGTRLTVV.

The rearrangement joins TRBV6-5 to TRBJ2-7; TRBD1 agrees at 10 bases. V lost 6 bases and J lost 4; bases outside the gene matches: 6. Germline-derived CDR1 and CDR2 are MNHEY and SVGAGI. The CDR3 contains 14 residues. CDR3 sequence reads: CASSRDRGHYEQYF. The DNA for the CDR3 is TGTGCCAGCAGCCGGGACAGGGGTCATTACGAGCAGTACTTC.

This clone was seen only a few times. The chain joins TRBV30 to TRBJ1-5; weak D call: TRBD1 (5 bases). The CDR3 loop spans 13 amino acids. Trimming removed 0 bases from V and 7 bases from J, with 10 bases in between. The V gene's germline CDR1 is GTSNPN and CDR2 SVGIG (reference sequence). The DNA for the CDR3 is TGTGCCTGGAGTGTAAGTGGGGGGCAGCCCCAGCATTTT. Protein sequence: CAWSVSGGQPQHF.

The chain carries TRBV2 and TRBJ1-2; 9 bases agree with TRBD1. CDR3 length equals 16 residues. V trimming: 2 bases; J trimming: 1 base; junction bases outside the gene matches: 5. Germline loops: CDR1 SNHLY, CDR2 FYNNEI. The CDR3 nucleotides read TGTGCCAGCAGTGAATACAGGGGGCCCTATAACTATGGCTACACCTTC. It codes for CASSEYRGPYNYGYTF.

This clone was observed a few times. The CDR3 sequence is CAWRGATNQPQHF. The CDR3 DNA is TGTGCCTGGAGGGGCGCAACAAATCAGCCCCAGCATTTT. The chain joins TRBV30 to TRBJ1-5, with no clear D. From germline, CDR1 is GTSNPN and CDR2 SVGIG (reference sequence). CDR3 length equals 13 residues. The V end was cut by 3 bases, the J end by 4 bases, with 10 bases between.

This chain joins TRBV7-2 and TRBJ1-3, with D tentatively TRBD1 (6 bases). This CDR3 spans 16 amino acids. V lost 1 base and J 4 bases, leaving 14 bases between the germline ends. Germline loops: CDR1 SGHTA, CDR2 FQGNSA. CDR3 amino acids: CASSLVRGGSGNTIYF. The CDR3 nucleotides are TGTGCCAGCAGCTTAGTGAGGGGGGGAAGCGGAAACACCATATATTTT.

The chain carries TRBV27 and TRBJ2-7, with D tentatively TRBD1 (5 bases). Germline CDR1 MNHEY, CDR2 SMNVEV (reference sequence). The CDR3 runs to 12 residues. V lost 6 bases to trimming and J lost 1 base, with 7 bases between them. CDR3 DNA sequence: TGTGCCAGCAGCGACAGTTCCTACGAGCAGTACTTC. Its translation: CASSDSSYEQYF.